Listed below are T cell receptor beta chains from one sample, sequenced in a study of human T cells and chemical hapten exposure. TCRdb reanalysed the RACE reads using MiXCR and keeps one entry per CDR3 protein. The sample records roughly 97,000 distinct CDR3 sequences, 27% being singletons. The starting material was whole blood, obtained in connection with sensitization to the hapten diphenylcyclopropenone (DPC). The receptors were sampled from a middle-aged man with alopecia areata. Some clones in this sample may be carry-over from other donors' samples. The CDR3 runs from the conserved cysteine through the conserved F or W. The D gene is left open where the match is weak. A clone size is listed for some rows: how often the clone was seen (once, few, many), or a class if it is expanded.

D: -; J: TRBJ1-4; size: -; V: TRBV30; CDR3: CAWGTGLPNEKLFF; DNA: TGTGCCTGGGGAACGGGACTCCCTAATGAAAAACTGTTTTTT
D: -; J: TRBJ2-2; size: -; V: TRBV27; CDR3: CASRGWTGELFF; DNA: TGTGCCAGCAGGGGCTGGACCGGGGAGCTGTTTTTT
D: TRBD2; J: TRBJ2-5; size: few; V: TRBV11-2; CDR3: CASSPGLAGRETQYF; DNA: TGTGCCAGCAGCCCGGGACTAGCGGGAAGAGAGACCCAGTACTTC
D: TRBD1; J: TRBJ2-5; size: -; V: TRBV4-2; CDR3: CASSPETGGKETQYF; DNA: TGTGCCAGCAGCCCAGAGACAGGGGGGAAAGAGACCCAGTACTTC
D: -; J: TRBJ2-3; size: many; V: TRBV6-1; CDR3: CASSGESTDTQYF; DNA: TGTGCCAGCAGTGGAGAGAGCACAGATACGCAGTATTTT
D: TRBD1; J: TRBJ2-1; size: -; V: TRBV4-1; CDR3: CASSQTLDRVWNEQFF; DNA: TGCGCCAGCAGCCAGACCCTAGACAGGGTTTGGAATGAGCAGTTCTTC
D: -; J: TRBJ2-1; size: -; V: TRBV28; CDR3: CASRFTRGMVNEQFF; DNA: TGTGCCAGCAGGTTTACCAGGGGAATGGTCAATGAGCAGTTCTTC
D: -; J: TRBJ1-1; size: -; V: TRBV7-9; CDR3: CASSLAGSRGAFF; DNA: TGTGCCAGCAGCTTAGCGGGGAGCCGAGGAGCTTTCTTT
D: -; J: TRBJ1-5; size: -; V: TRBV2; CDR3: CASSEQGTYQPQHF; DNA: TGTGCCAGCAGTGAACAGGGGACTTATCAGCCCCAGCATTTT
D: -; J: TRBJ1-3; size: -; V: TRBV6-2/TRBV6-3; CDR3: CASSYSWTLSGNTIYF; DNA: TGTGCCAGCAGTTACTCCTGGACACTCTCTGGAAACACCATATATTTT
D: TRBD2; J: TRBJ2-1; size: -; V: TRBV28; CDR3: CASSSSGRAEQFF; DNA: TGTGCCAGCAGTTCTAGCGGGAGAGCTGAGCAGTTCTTC
D: TRBD2; J: TRBJ2-2; size: many; V: TRBV19; CDR3: CASSRLAGNTGELFF; DNA: TGTGCCAGTAGCCGCCTAGCGGGAAACACCGGGGAGCTGTTTTTT
D: -; J: TRBJ2-3; size: -; V: TRBV28; CDR3: CASSFRAGNTDTQYF; DNA: TGTGCCAGCAGTTTTCGCGCGGGAAACACAGATACGCAGTATTTT
D: -; J: TRBJ2-1; size: few; V: TRBV9; CDR3: CASSTRLVCEQFF; DNA: TGTGCCAGCAGCACACGACTAGTCTGTGAGCAGTTCTTC
D: TRBD1; J: TRBJ2-1; size: few; V: TRBV5-1; CDR3: CASSLALQGAYNEQFF; DNA: TGCGCCAGCAGCTTGGCTCTTCAGGGGGCCTACAATGAGCAGTTCTTC
D: -; J: TRBJ2-7; size: -; V: TRBV27; CDR3: CASSSDRFQEQYF; DNA: TGTGCCAGCAGTTCGGACCGGTTTCAAGAGCAGTACTTC
D: -; J: TRBJ1-1; size: few; V: TRBV24-1; CDR3: CATSDPTRGGKDEAFF; DNA: TGTGCCACCAGTGATCCGACGCGGGGGGGAAAGGATGAAGCTTTCTTT
D: -; J: TRBJ2-4; size: -; V: TRBV6-1; CDR3: CASTRKNIQYF; DNA: TGTGCCAGCACTCGGAAAAACATTCAGTACTTC
D: TRBD2; J: TRBJ2-7; size: -; V: TRBV4-1; CDR3: CASSQDHPGGSYEQYF; DNA: TGCGCCAGCAGCCAAGATCATCCGGGAGGGTCCTACGAGCAGTACTTC
D: -; J: TRBJ2-7; size: -; V: TRBV6-5; CDR3: CASRNRVGEQYF; DNA: TGTGCCAGCAGAAACAGGGTTGGCGAGCAGTACTTC
D: TRBD2; J: TRBJ2-1; size: few; V: TRBV20-1; CDR3: CSASGTSGYNEQFF; DNA: TGCAGTGCTAGCGGGACTAGCGGGTACAATGAGCAGTTCTTC
D: TRBD2; J: TRBJ2-1; size: -; V: TRBV4-2; CDR3: CASSQDHPLAGQYNEQFF; DNA: TGTGCCAGCAGCCAAGATCATCCCCTAGCGGGCCAATACAATGAGCAGTTCTTC
D: TRBD2; J: TRBJ2-7; size: -; V: TRBV7-9; CDR3: CASSPGLAETYEQYF; DNA: TGTGCCAGCAGCCCGGGACTAGCGGAAACATACGAGCAGTACTTC
D: TRBD2; J: TRBJ2-1; size: -; V: TRBV30; CDR3: CAWSLGLGDNEQFF; DNA: TGTGCCTGGAGTTTGGGACTAGGGGACAATGAGCAGTTCTTC
D: -; J: TRBJ1-1; size: -; V: TRBV20-1; CDR3: CSAKSFGGGANTEAFF; DNA: TGCAGTGCTAAAAGCTTTGGCGGAGGGGCGAACACTGAAGCTTTCTTT
D: TRBD1; J: TRBJ2-7; size: -; V: TRBV6-5; CDR3: CASSLGTGKREQYF; DNA: TGTGCCAGCAGTTTGGGGACAGGGAAGCGGGAGCAGTACTTC
D: TRBD2; J: TRBJ2-5; size: few; V: TRBV28; CDR3: CASSFVGLEIHQETQYF; DNA: TGTGCCAGCAGTTTCGTCGGACTAGAAATTCACCAAGAGACCCAGTACTTC
D: -; J: TRBJ2-4; size: few; V: TRBV15; CDR3: CATSITRVAKNIQYF; DNA: TGTGCCACCAGCATTACTCGTGTAGCCAAAAACATTCAGTACTTC
D: -; J: TRBJ2-3; size: -; V: TRBV28; CDR3: CASSGSGGSDTQYF; DNA: TGTGCCAGCAGTGGGAGTGGTGGCTCAGATACGCAGTATTTT
D: TRBD1; J: TRBJ2-3; size: -; V: TRBV6-2/TRBV6-3; CDR3: CASSYSRDSPVDTQYF; DNA: TGTGCCAGCAGTTACAGTCGGGACAGCCCCGTGGATACGCAGTATTTT
D: TRBD1; J: TRBJ2-3; size: few; V: TRBV12-3/TRBV12-4; CDR3: CASSGRTGLSDTQYF; DNA: TGTGCCAGCAGTGGCCGGACAGGTTTGTCAGATACGCAGTATTTT
D: -; J: TRBJ1-4; size: -; V: TRBV7-2; CDR3: CASSLALRSTNEKLFF; DNA: TGTGCCAGCAGCTTAGCGCTGAGATCAACTAATGAAAAACTGTTTTTT
D: -; J: TRBJ1-2; size: few; V: TRBV7-3; CDR3: CASSPGPDYGYTF; DNA: TGTGCCAGCTCCCCAGGCCCTGACTATGGCTACACCTTC
D: TRBD1; J: TRBJ1-1; size: -; V: TRBV20-1; CDR3: CSARQGASDTEAFF; DNA: TGCAGTGCTAGACAGGGGGCCTCGGACACTGAAGCTTTCTTT
D: -; J: TRBJ2-3; size: once; V: TRBV7-3; CDR3: CASSQMTLRTDTQYF; DNA: TGTGCCAGCAGCCAGATGACACTTCGGACAGATACGCAGTATTTT
D: TRBD2; J: TRBJ2-1; size: -; V: TRBV7-2; CDR3: CASSHRTSGRTNEQFF; DNA: TGTGCCAGCAGCCACCGGACTAGCGGGAGGACCAATGAGCAGTTCTTC
D: -; J: TRBJ2-7; size: few; V: TRBV18; CDR3: CASSQQGGYEQYF; DNA: TGTGCCAGCTCACAGCAGGGCGGCTACGAGCAGTACTTC
D: -; J: TRBJ2-1; size: -; V: TRBV12-3/TRBV12-4; CDR3: CASSPRNNNEQFF; DNA: TGTGCCAGCAGCCCAAGGAATAACAATGAGCAGTTCTTC
D: -; J: TRBJ2-3; size: -; V: TRBV12-5; CDR3: CASGLGNTANTQYF; DNA: TGTGCTAGTGGTTTGGGGAACACGGCGAATACGCAGTATTTT
D: -; J: TRBJ2-4; size: -; V: TRBV21-1; CDR3: CASSKGFTVLAKNIQYF; DNA: TGTGCCAGCAGCAAAGGTTTTACAGTACTAGCCAAAAACATTCAGTACTTC
D: -; J: TRBJ2-5; size: -; V: TRBV4-1; CDR3: CASSQVQGGFQETQYF; DNA: TGCGCCAGCAGCCAAGTCCAGGGGGGGTTCCAAGAGACCCAGTACTTC
D: -; J: TRBJ1-2; size: -; V: TRBV20-1; CDR3: CSASPSSSSYGYTF; DNA: TGCAGTGCTAGCCCATCGTCATCGTCCTATGGCTACACCTTC
D: TRBD2; J: TRBJ2-7; size: many; V: TRBV20-1; CDR3: CSASPSSGSGYEQYF; DNA: TGCAGTGCTAGTCCTTCTAGCGGGAGTGGTTACGAGCAGTACTTC
D: -; J: TRBJ2-3; size: -; V: TRBV4-3; CDR3: CASSRFNTDSTDTQYF; DNA: TGCGCCAGCAGCCGTTTCAACACGGATAGCACAGATACGCAGTATTTT
D: -; J: TRBJ1-3; size: -; V: TRBV7-9; CDR3: CASSLARGAGNTIYF; DNA: TGTGCCAGCAGCTTAGCGAGGGGAGCTGGAAACACCATATATTTT
D: -; J: TRBJ2-6; size: once; V: TRBV7-2; CDR3: CASSSQSSSGANVLTF; DNA: TGTGCCAGCAGCTCACAGAGTTCCTCTGGGGCCAACGTCCTGACTTTC
D: TRBD2; J: TRBJ2-2; size: -; V: TRBV29-1; CDR3: CSVSSGITGELFF; DNA: TGCAGCGTTTCTAGCGGGATAACCGGGGAGCTGTTTTTT